This paragraph covers one T cell receptor (beta chain) sequence. Per germline, CDR1 MNHEY and CDR2 SMNVEV (reference sequence). The CDR3 sequence is 13 residues long. V lost 1 base, J lost 0 bases, and 3 bases lay in between. This sample was included in a study of blood T cell repertoires in COVID-19. Study details: Both acute and convalescent COVID-19 samples were obtained from the United States, Italy and Spain. The cDNA or gDNA used as material had been derived from T cells, B-cell-depleted T cells, or PBMCs.

In the source study's methods: Estimates of nucleated cell counts were drawn from the amplification of reference gene primers. Sequenced by immunoSEQ multiplex PCR; TCRdb stores in-frame clones only, minus some. V and J calls and clone size come straight from that table; D and trimming were deduced from the DNA. The sample has some 180,000 clones, approximately 90% seen once. Specimen: peripheral blood. The V call is TRBV27, the J call TRBJ2-5, with D hard to call. The TCR was taken from a man aged 45-60 years who had recovered from COVID-19. The CDR3 DNA is TGTGCCAGCAGTTTATTATACCAAGAGACCCAGTACTTC. Translated, it gives CASSLLYQETQYF.